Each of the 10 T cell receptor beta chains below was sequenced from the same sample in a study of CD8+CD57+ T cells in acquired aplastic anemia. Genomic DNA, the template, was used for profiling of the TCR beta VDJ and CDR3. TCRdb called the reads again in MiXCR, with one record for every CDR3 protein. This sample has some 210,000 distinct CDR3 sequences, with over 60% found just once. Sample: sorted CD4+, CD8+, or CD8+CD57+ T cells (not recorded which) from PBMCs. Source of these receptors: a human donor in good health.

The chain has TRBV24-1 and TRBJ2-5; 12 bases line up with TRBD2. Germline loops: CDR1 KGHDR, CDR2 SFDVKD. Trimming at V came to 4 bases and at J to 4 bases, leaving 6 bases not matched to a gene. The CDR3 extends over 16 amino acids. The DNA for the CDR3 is TGTGCCACCAGTGAGACGGGACTAGCGGGCCGAGAGACCCAGTACTTC. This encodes CATSETGLAGRETQYF.

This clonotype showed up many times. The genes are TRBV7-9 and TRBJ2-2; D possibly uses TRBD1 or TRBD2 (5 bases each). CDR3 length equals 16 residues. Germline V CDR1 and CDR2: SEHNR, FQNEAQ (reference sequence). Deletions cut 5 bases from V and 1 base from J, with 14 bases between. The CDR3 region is CASSPGLRGNTGELFF. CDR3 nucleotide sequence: TGTGCCAGCAGCCCCGGATTGAGGGGGAACACCGGGGAGCTGTTTTTT.

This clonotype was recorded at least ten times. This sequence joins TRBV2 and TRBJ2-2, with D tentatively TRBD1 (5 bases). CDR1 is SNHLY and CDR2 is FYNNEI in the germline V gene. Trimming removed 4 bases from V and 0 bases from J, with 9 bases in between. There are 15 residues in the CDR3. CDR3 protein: CASSATVTNTGELFF. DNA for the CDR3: TGTGCCAGCAGTGCGACAGTTACGAACACCGGGGAGCTGTTTTTT.

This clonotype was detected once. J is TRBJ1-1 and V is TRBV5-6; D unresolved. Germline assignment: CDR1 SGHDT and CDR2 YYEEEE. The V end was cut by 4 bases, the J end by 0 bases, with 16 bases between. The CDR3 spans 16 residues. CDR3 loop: CASSRGGTLMNTEAFF. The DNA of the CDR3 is TGTGCCAGCAGCCGGGGAGGCACCCTCATGAACACTGAAGCTTTCTTT. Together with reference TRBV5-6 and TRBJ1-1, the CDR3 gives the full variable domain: DAGVTQSPTHLIKTRGQQVTLRCSPKSGHDTVSWYQQALGQGPQFIFQYYEEEERQRGNFPDRFSGHQFPNYSSELNVNALLLGDSALYLCASSRGGTLMNTEAFFGQGTRLTVV.

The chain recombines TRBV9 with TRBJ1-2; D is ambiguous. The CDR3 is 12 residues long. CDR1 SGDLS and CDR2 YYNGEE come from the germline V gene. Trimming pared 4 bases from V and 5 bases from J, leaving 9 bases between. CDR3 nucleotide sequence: TGTGCCAGCAGCCTGACCCAGTATGGCTACACCTTC. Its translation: CASSLTQYGYTF.

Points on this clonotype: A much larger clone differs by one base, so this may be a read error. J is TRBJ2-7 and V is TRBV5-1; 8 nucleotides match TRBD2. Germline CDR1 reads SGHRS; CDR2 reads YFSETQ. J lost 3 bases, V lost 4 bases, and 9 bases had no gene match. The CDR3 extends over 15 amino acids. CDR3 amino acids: CASSQGGSGGYEQYF. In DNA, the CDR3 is TGCGCCAGCAGCCAAGGAGGAAGCGGGGGCTACGAGCAGTACTTC.

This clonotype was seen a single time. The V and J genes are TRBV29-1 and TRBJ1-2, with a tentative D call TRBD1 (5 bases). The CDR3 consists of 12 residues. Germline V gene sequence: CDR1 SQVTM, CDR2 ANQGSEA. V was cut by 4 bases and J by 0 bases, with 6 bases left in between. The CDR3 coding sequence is TGCAGCGTTGGGGACGCTAACTATGGCTACACCTTC. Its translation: CSVGDANYGYTF. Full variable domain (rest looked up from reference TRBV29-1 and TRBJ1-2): SAVISQKPSRDICQRGTSLTIQCQVDSQVTMMFWYRQQPGQSLTLIATANQGSEATYESGFVIDKFPISRPNLTFSTLTVSNMSPEDSSIYLCSVGDANYGYTFGSGTRLTVV.

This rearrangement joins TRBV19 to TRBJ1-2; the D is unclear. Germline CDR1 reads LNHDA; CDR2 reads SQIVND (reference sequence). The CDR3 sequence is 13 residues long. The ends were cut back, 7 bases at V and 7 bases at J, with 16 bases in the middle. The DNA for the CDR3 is TGTGCCAGTAAACCCTTTGACTACGGTGGCTACACCTTC. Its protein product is CASKPFDYGGYTF.

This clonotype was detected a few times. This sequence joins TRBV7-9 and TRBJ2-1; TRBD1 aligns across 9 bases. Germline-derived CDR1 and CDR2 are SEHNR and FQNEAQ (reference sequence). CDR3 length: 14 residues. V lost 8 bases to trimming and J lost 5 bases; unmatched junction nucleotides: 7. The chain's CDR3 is CASQQGAADNEQFF. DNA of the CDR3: TGTGCCAGCCAACAGGGGGCAGCGGACAATGAGCAGTTCTTC.

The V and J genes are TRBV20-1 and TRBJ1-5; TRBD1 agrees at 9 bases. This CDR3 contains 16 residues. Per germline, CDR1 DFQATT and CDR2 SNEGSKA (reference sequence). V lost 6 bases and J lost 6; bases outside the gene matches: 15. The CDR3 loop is CSAPGGGGQGGQPQHF. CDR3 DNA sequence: TGCAGTGCCCCTGGGGGGGGGGGACAGGGCGGTCAGCCCCAGCATTTT.